The 5 T cell receptor beta chains presented below share a single source sample, sequenced in a study of CD4 T cells in relation to SARS-CoV-2 and coronaviruses. The unexposed donors gave CD4+ T cells in about 2010-2019, prior to COVID-19. CD4+ T cells were isolated from the cells after 10 days of culture. TCRdb's table, derived via immunoSEQ multiplex PCR, lists solely in-frame clones and lacks some. The profile shows fewer than 20,000 clones, about 74% of them singletons. Their target antigens are unknown. Input material: CD4+ T cells from PBMCs, cultured in vitro. The origin of the receptors is a human donor in good health.

A few counts support this clone. The rearrangement links TRBV2 to TRBJ2-4, with D hard to call. With 8 bases removed from V and 5 bases from J, the gap between germline ends came to 16 bases. Germline assignment: CDR1 SNHLY and CDR2 FYNNEI. This CDR3 spans 14 amino acids. CDR3: CASEVSQNQNIQYF. The CDR3 coding sequence is TGTGCCAGCGAAGTTTCGCAAAACCAAAACATTCAGTACTTC.

This clone was detected a few times. This sequence joins TRBV5-1 and TRBJ2-7, with 12 bases that match TRBD2. The germline V gene encodes CDR1 SGHRS and CDR2 YFSETQ. The CDR3 runs 13 residues. The J segment lost 6 bases and the V segment lost 5 bases, leaving 3 bases of the junction unmatched. DNA for the CDR3: TGCGCCAGCAGACTAGCGGGAGGTCCCGAGCAGTACTTC. The encoded protein is CASRLAGGPEQYF.

The CDR3 sequence: CASSPAGVRETQYF. CDR3 sequence (DNA): TGCGCCAGCAGCCCAGCAGGGGTGAGGGAGACCCAGTACTTC. The gene calls are TRBV5-1 and TRBJ2-5; D might be TRBD1 (6 bases). Germline assignment: CDR1 SGHRS and CDR2 YFSETQ. Trimming left V 4 bases short and J 5 bases short, with 15 bases between. The CDR3 contains 14 residues. Full variable domain (remainder filled in from reference TRBV5-1 and TRBJ2-5): KAGVTQTPRYLIKTRGQQVTLSCSPISGHRSVSWYQQTPGQGLQFLFEYFSETQRNKGNFPGRFSGRQFSNSRSEMNVSTLELGDSALYLCASSPAGVRETQYFGPGTRLLVL.

The rearrangement links TRBV12-3 or TRBV12-4 to TRBJ2-2; no clear D gene. The CDR3 is 12 residues long. Trimming pared 8 bases from V and 4 bases from J, leaving 8 bases between. This chain's CDR3 is CASSQPTGELFF. CDR3 nucleotides: TGTGCCAGCTCACAGCCCACCGGGGAGCTGTTTTTT.

The chain couples TRBV10-2 to TRBJ1-2; the D gene is possibly TRBD1 (5 bases). This CDR3 region has 14 residues. V lost 4 bases, J lost 1 base, and 10 bases lay in between. The V gene's germline CDR1 is WSHSY and CDR2 SAAADI. The CDR3 loop is CASSGGVGNYGYTF. The CDR3, as DNA: TGCGCCAGCAGTGGAGGGGTGGGTAACTATGGCTACACCTTC.